Listed below are T cell receptor beta chains from one sample, sequenced in a study of beta chain features in type 1 diabetes. The protocol was immunoSEQ multiplex PCR, while the TCRdb copy is restricted to in-frame clones and leaves out a portion. The profile covers 250,000 to 350,000 clones, with 12% to 15% appearing a single time and approximately 7% taken by the ten largest. The sequencing sample was made of central memory CD4+ T cells from blood. The receptors were sampled from a man aged 25 to 40 in good health. Each CDR3 is given with its conserved first and last residue. D genes are given only for firm matches. The listing skips clone size in some rows; elsewhere it reads once, few, many or a size class.

clone size	J gene	D gene	CDR3 length	V gene	CDR3 protein	CDR3 DNA
few	TRBJ2-5	TRBD1	15	TRBV5-1	CASSARSGQEETQYF	TGCGCCAGCAGCGCCCGGTCGGGACAGGAAGAGACCCAGTACTTC
medium-sized	TRBJ2-3	TRBD2	19	TRBV7-2	CASSLVMSASGASTDTQYF	TGTGCCAGCAGCTTAGTGATGTCGGCTAGCGGTGCTAGCACAGATACGCAGTATTTT
few	TRBJ2-5	NA	15	TRBV6-5	CASSYSVADQETQYF	TGTGCCAGCAGTTACTCGGTGGCGGACCAAGAGACCCAGTACTTC
few	TRBJ2-1	NA	15	TRBV7-2	CASSTDRGGYNEQFF	TGTGCCAGCAGCACCGACCGAGGGGGTTACAATGAGCAGTTCTTC
few	TRBJ2-2	TRBD2	16	TRBV7-2	CASSPYSGSSSGELFF	TGTGCCAGCAGCCCCTATAGCGGGAGTTCTAGCGGGGAGCTGTTTTTT
many	TRBJ2-1	NA	16	TRBV7-8	CASSLVGGSSYNEQFF	TGTGCCAGCAGCTTAGTAGGCGGTAGCTCCTACAATGAGCAGTTCTTC
many	TRBJ2-1	TRBD2	16	TRBV28	CASSSPGTSGFNEQFF	TGTGCCAGCAGTTCCCCCGGGACTAGCGGATTCAATGAGCAGTTCTTC
few	TRBJ1-5	NA	13	TRBV7-9	CASSLVQNQPQHF	TGTGCCAGCAGCTTAGTTCAGAATCAGCCCCAGCATTTT
few	TRBJ2-3	TRBD2	17	TRBV7-2	CASSLVVQRGPQNTQYF	TGTGCCAGCAGCTTAGTGGTACAGCGGGGCCCACAAAATACGCAGTATTTT
NA	TRBJ1-2	NA	12	TRBV7-2	CASSLVNYGYTF	TGTGCCAGCAGCTTAGTAAACTATGGCTACACCTTC